Below, 29 T cell receptor beta chains from the same sample are listed, as sequenced in a study of T cells after posttransplantation cyclophosphamide. Cyclophosphamide on days +3 and +4 followed busulfan-fludarabine conditioning and a marrow graft. Measured with immunoSEQ multiplex PCR; TCRdb has only the in-frame clones, and not every one. The sample carries roughly 8,600 clones, roughly 90% recorded once. The specimen comprised CD4+ T cells sorted from blood, sampled roughly 1,400 days after allogeneic stem cell transplant with posttransplant cyclophosphamide. The source is a female patient between 50 and 59 years old who received an allogeneic stem cell transplant from a related donor, was CMV-positive, and had no GVHD. Some T cells here may be from the graft donor.

The rearrangement joins TRBV7-9 to TRBJ2-5; 8 bases are a match to TRBD1. This CDR3 comprises 15 residues. The V and J ends lost 5 bases and 3 bases, in that order; junction bases with no gene match: 8. Germline V CDR1 and CDR2: SEHNR, FQNEAQ (reference sequence). In DNA, the CDR3 is TGTGCCAGCAGCCCCAGACCGGGACAGGAAGAGACCCAGTACTTC. Protein product: CASSPRPGQEETQYF.

The V and J genes are TRBV7-2 and TRBJ2-1, with 9 nucleotides matching TRBD2. CDR1 and CDR2 (germline): SGHTA, FQGNSA. The CDR3 runs to 15 residues. Trimming at V came to 5 bases and at J to 1 base, leaving 3 bases not matched to a gene. CDR3 loop: CASSPSGVSYNEQFF. CDR3 nucleotides: TGTGCCAGCAGCCCTAGCGGGGTATCCTACAATGAGCAGTTCTTC.

This clone was counted only a few times. The rearrangement joins TRBV5-1 to TRBJ2-5, with no clear D. Germline V gene data show CDR1 as SGHRS and CDR2 as YFSETQ. V was clipped by 4 bases and J by 1 base, with 5 bases between them. The CDR3 is made up of 12 amino acids. This chain's CDR3 is CASSLSQETQYF. The CDR3 coding sequence is TGCGCCAGCAGCCTGAGCCAAGAGACCCAGTACTTC.

The chain combines TRBV4-2 with TRBJ2-1; D is possibly TRBD2 (6 bases). Per germline, CDR1 LGHNA and CDR2 YNFKEQ. CDR3 length: 16 residues. The V and J ends lost 1 base and 1 base respectively, with 11 bases between them. CDR3 in amino acids: CASSQVGTRSYNEQFF. The CDR3, as DNA: TGTGCCAGCAGCCAAGTTGGGACTCGTTCCTACAATGAGCAGTTCTTC.

This chain links TRBV18 with TRBJ2-3; 9 positions match TRBD1. This CDR3 region has 15 residues. CDR1 is KGHSH, CDR2 LQKENI, per germline. V shed 5 bases and J 4 bases; nucleotides not matched to a gene: 7. The CDR3 region is CASSSYRGRSDTQYF. CDR3 coding DNA: TGTGCCAGCTCATCGTACAGGGGGCGCTCAGATACGCAGTATTTT.

V usage is TRBV21-1 and J usage is TRBJ2-7; the table's D call, TRBD2, was not checked against the DNA. TRBV21-1 is tagged as a pseudogene. This CDR3 spans 16 amino acids. CDR3 residues: CASSKKRGEELNEQYF. CDR3 nucleotides: TGTGCCAGCAGCAAAAAGCGGGGGGAGGAGTTGAACGAGCAGTACTTC.

Only a few counts were recorded for this clone. This chain joins TRBV7-2 and TRBJ2-3, with 8 bases lining up with TRBD1. This CDR3 is built from 17 residues. Germline CDR1 reads SGHTA; CDR2 reads FQGNSA. V shed 2 bases and J 5 bases; nucleotides not matched to a gene: 12. In DNA, the CDR3 is TGTGCCAGCAGCTTAAGCCCTTTAGGGACAGGTAGAGATACGCAGTATTTT. Translating it yields CASSLSPLGTGRDTQYF.

The chain combines TRBV5-1 with TRBJ2-7, with 9 bases fitting TRBD2. CDR3 length: 14 amino acids. The V and J ends lost 4 bases and 2 bases, in that order; junction bases with no gene match: 4. Looked up from germline, CDR1 is SGHRS and CDR2 is YFSETQ. The CDR3 spells CASSPTSGTYEQYF. The CDR3 nucleotides are TGCGCCAGCAGCCCGACTAGCGGTACCTACGAGCAGTACTTC.

The chain recombines TRBV5-1 with TRBJ1-1; 7 bases align to TRBD1. The V segment lost 6 bases and the J segment 4 bases; nucleotides outside the gene matches: 6. CDR3 length: 13 amino acids. CDR1 is SGHRS and CDR2 is YFSETQ in the germline V gene. The CDR3 here is CASTQQGFTEAFF. The DNA of the CDR3 is TGCGCCAGCACCCAACAGGGGTTCACTGAAGCTTTCTTT.

The gene calls are TRBV29-1 and TRBJ2-7, with TRBD1 matching over 8 bases. There are 13 residues in the CDR3. CDR1 SQVTM and CDR2 ANQGSEA come from the germline V gene. Trimming at V came to 6 bases and at J to 8 bases, leaving 12 bases not matched to a gene. The CDR3 nucleotides read TGCAGCGTAATAATCGGACAGGGAGGACAGCAGTACTTC. It is translated as CSVIIGQGGQQYF.

This clone has just a few counts. The rearrangement joins TRBV7-2 to TRBJ1-2; D unclear. Germline loops: CDR1 SGHTA, CDR2 FQGNSA. V lost 2 bases to trimming and J lost 2 bases, with 12 bases between them. The CDR3 is 15 residues long. DNA of the CDR3: TGTGCCAGCAGCTTACACCCCAACATAAACTATGGCTACACCTTC. It codes for CASSLHPNINYGYTF.

This chain uses TRBV7-2 with TRBJ1-2; no reliable D call. The CDR3 is made up of 14 amino acids. V was cut by 5 bases and J by 3 bases, with 13 bases left in between. CDR1 and CDR2 from the germline V gene are SGHTA and FQGNSA. The CDR3 spells CASSGLTIDYGYTF. In nucleotides, the CDR3 is TGTGCCAGCAGCGGACTTACTATTGACTATGGCTACACCTTC.

The V gene is TRBV6-5, the J gene TRBJ1-2; 7 bases agree with TRBD1. The length of the CDR3 is 13 residues. CDR1 and CDR2 from the germline V gene are MNHEY and SVGAGI. The J segment lost 6 bases and the V segment lost 7 bases, leaving 8 bases of the junction unmatched. CDR3 protein: CASTSFRGNGYTF. CDR3 bases: TGTGCCAGCACCTCTTTCAGGGGGAATGGCTACACCTTC.

This sequence joins TRBV19 and TRBJ2-2; D may be TRBD1 (6 bases). The CDR3 length is 13 residues. CDR1 is LNHDA, CDR2 SQIVND, per germline (reference sequence). This chain's CDR3 is CGVRGRGTGELFF. The CDR3 DNA is TGTGGGGTGAGGGGGAGAGGCACCGGGGAGCTGTTTTTT.

The chain couples TRBV7-2 to TRBJ1-1; TRBD1 matches 7 bases. This CDR3 has 15 residues. Germline loops: CDR1 SGHTA, CDR2 FQGNSA. V lost 5 bases, J lost 5 bases, and 11 bases stayed unmatched. The CDR3: CASSAARGRLTEAFF. CDR3 nucleotide sequence: TGTGCCAGCAGCGCTGCAAGGGGGCGCCTGACTGAAGCTTTCTTT. The full variable domain, in which reference TRBV7-2 and TRBJ1-1 provide the parts outside the CDR3, is GAGVSQSPSNKVTEKGKDVELRCDPISGHTALYWYRQSLGQGLEFLIYFQGNSAPDKSGLPSDRFSAERTGGSVSTLTIQRTQQEDSAVYLCASSAARGRLTEAFFGQGTRLTVV.

This chain uses TRBV5-8 with TRBJ2-3, with 9 bases fitting TRBD2. V gave up 0 bases and J gave up 1 base; unmatched junction bases: 9. Germline V gene sequence: CDR1 SGHTS, CDR2 YDEGEE. CDR3 length: 18 amino acids. CDR3 in amino acids: CASSLGLAGPMGTDTQYF. In DNA form, the CDR3 reads TGTGCCAGCAGCTTGGGGCTAGCGGGGCCCATGGGCACAGATACGCAGTATTTT.

The table lists this clone with a count of one. The rearrangement joins TRBV5-1 to TRBJ2-3; D might be TRBD2 (5 bases). The CDR3 contains 15 residues. Trimming cost V 4 bases and J 1 base, with 13 bases left between them. Germline CDR1 SGHRS, CDR2 YFSETQ. CDR3 sequence (DNA): TGCGCCAGCAGCCCGGACTGGTTACGCACAGATACGCAGTATTTT. Translated: CASSPDWLRTDTQYF.

This CDR3 reads CARHGGQDQPQHF. The CDR3 DNA reads as TGTGCTCGACATGGGGGACAGGATCAGCCCCAGCATTTT. The chain recombines TRBV12-5 with TRBJ1-5; 8 bases are shared with TRBD1. The V segment lost 11 bases and the J segment 5 bases; nucleotides outside the gene matches: 8. The germline CDR1 and CDR2 sequences are LGHNT and FRNRAP. The CDR3 sequence is 13 residues long. The full variable domain, in which reference TRBV12-5 and TRBJ1-5 provide the parts outside the CDR3, is DARVTQTPRHKVTEMGQEVTMRCQPILGHNTVFWYRQTMMQGLELLAYFRNRAPLDDSGMPKDRFSAEMPDATLATLKIQPSEPRDSAVYFCARHGGQDQPQHFGDGTRLSIL.

V usage is TRBV27 and J usage is TRBJ2-5; 9 bases align to TRBD1. The CDR3 sequence is 14 residues long. Germline lookup yields CDR1 MNHEY and CDR2 SMNVEV (reference sequence). V trimming: 5 bases; J trimming: 7 bases; junction bases outside the gene matches: 8. The CDR3 region has the DNA TGTGCCAGCAGTCACGGACAGGGGAGAGGGACCCAGTACTTC. This translates into CASSHGQGRGTQYF.

The chain is built from TRBV18 and TRBJ1-2; D is unresolved. Germline V CDR1 and CDR2: KGHSH, LQKENI. V was cut by 6 bases and J by 6 bases, with 17 bases left in between. This CDR3 is built from 14 residues. DNA for the CDR3: TGTGCCAGCTCCTACGGACTGAGGGAAGATGGCTACACCTTC. Residues: CASSYGLREDGYTF.

This chain joins TRBV10-1 and TRBJ2-3; D ambiguous. The germline V gene encodes CDR1 WNHNN and CDR2 SYGVQD (reference sequence). This CDR3 is built from 14 residues. The V and J ends lost 3 bases and 2 bases respectively, with 9 bases between them. CDR3 DNA sequence: TGCGCCAGCAGTGACCCAGGAAACACAGATACGCAGTATTTT. It specifies CASSDPGNTDTQYF.

V is TRBV27 and J is TRBJ2-2; TRBD2 matches at 8 bases. The CDR3 totals 17 residues. The V segment lost 3 bases and the J segment 1 base; nucleotides outside the gene matches: 7. The germline V gene encodes CDR1 MNHEY and CDR2 SMNVEV (reference sequence). The CDR3 here is CASSFPAGTRNTGELFF. Written as DNA, the CDR3 is TGTGCCAGCAGTTTCCCCGCCGGGACTAGGAACACCGGGGAGCTGTTTTTT.

This clone came up once. The chain uses TRBV2 and TRBJ1-2, with 7 bases matching TRBD1. Trimming took 11 bases from V and 3 from J; bases not matched to a gene: 9. The CDR3 extends over 13 amino acids. The germline V gene has CDR1 SNHLY and CDR2 FYNNEI. CDR3 DNA sequence: TGTGCCGGGACCGGAACAGGGGACTATGGCTACACCTTC. Translated, it gives CAGTGTGDYGYTF.

The chain links TRBV2 to TRBJ1-6, with D perhaps matching TRBD1 (6 bases). Trimming shortened V by 7 bases and J by 7 bases, and 20 bases separated the two germline ends. The CDR3 consists of 16 residues. The germline gives CDR1 SNHLY, CDR2 FYNNEI. As DNA, the CDR3 is TGTGCCAGCACCCAAAGTGGGGACACGACCAATTCACCCCTCCACTTT. As protein: CASTQSGDTTNSPLHF. The whole variable domain, filled in from reference TRBV2 and TRBJ1-6, reads EPEVTQTPSHQVTQMGQEVILRCVPISNHLYFYWYRQILGQKVEFLVSFYNNEISEKSEIFDDQFSVERPDGSNFTLKIRSTKLEDSAMYFCASTQSGDTTNSPLHFGNGTRLTVT.

This clone was seen only a few times. The rearrangement links TRBV28 to TRBJ1-3; D is ambiguous. V was pared by 10 bases and J by 0 bases, with 10 bases between. The germline gives CDR1 MDHEN, CDR2 SYDVKM. This CDR3 comprises 13 residues. The CDR3 sequence: CATLSFSGNTIYF. As DNA, the CDR3 is TGTGCCACCCTTAGTTTCTCTGGAAACACCATATATTTT.

The chain uses TRBV18 and TRBJ2-1; TRBD1 is a possible D gene (6 bases). The V and J ends lost 1 base and 5 bases respectively, with 12 bases between them. The CDR3 runs 15 residues. Germline lookup yields CDR1 KGHSH and CDR2 LQKENI. The CDR3 region has the DNA TGTGCCAGCTCACCACAGGGGGTAATCGACAATGAGCAGTTCTTC. This gives the protein CASSPQGVIDNEQFF.

The chain couples TRBV11-1 to TRBJ2-1, with TRBD2 matching over 8 bases. V shed 4 bases, J shed 7 bases, and the junction held 3 bases outside the gene matches. CDR1 is SGHAT, CDR2 FQDESV, per germline (reference sequence). The CDR3 has 13 amino acids. CDR3 in DNA: TGTGCCAGCAGCTGGACTAGCACAAATGAGCAGTTCTTC. It is translated as CASSWTSTNEQFF.

The chain links TRBV2 to TRBJ1-5; a weak D match, TRBD1 (5 bases). The CDR3 extends over 13 amino acids. Germline V gives CDR1 SNHLY, CDR2 FYNNEI. Between the trimmed V and J ends, which lost 3 bases and 6 bases, there was a span of 9 bases. The CDR3 loop is CASSDQGGQPQHF. The CDR3 DNA reads TGTGCCAGCAGTGACCAGGGAGGTCAGCCCCAGCATTTT.

Remarks on this clone: At one end the junction does not follow the germline gene, possibly because of a read error. Different DNA sequences within this sample yield the same CDR3. This chain joins TRBV6-6 and TRBJ1-1; TRBD1 matches at 10 bases. This CDR3 region has 15 residues. Germline lookup yields CDR1 MNHNY and CDR2 SVGAGI (reference sequence). CDR3 region: CASSYPDRGNTEAFF. The DNA of the CDR3 is TGTGCCAGCAGTTACCCGGACAGGGGGAACACTGAAGCTTTCTTC.